These T cell receptor beta chains were read from a single sample in a study of human T cells and chemical hapten exposure. TCRdb analysed the RACE reads with MiXCR anew, one entry per CDR3 protein. The sample shows some 39,000 distinct CDR3 sequences, less than 9% of them seen only once. This material consisted of whole blood, taken in connection with sensitization to the hapten diphenylcyclopropenone (DPC). Receptors originate from a woman between 50 and 59 years old with alopecia areata. Some clones in this sample may be carry-over from other donors' samples. CDR3s include the opening cysteine and the closing phenylalanine or tryptophan. Each record gives: D gene, J gene, clone size, V gene, CDR3 protein, CDR3 DNA. D genes are given only for firm matches. The listing skips clone size in some rows; elsewhere it reads once, few, many or a size class.

- TRBJ1-1 - TRBV3-1 CASSNGRRNTEAFF TGTGCCAGCAGCAATGGACGGCGGAACACTGAAGCTTTCTTT
- TRBJ1-1 - TRBV18 CASSPPTGLNTEAFF TGTGCCAGCTCACCCCCCACAGGTTTGAACACTGAAGCTTTCTTT
- TRBJ1-4 many TRBV27 CASRPHRPGLREKLFF TGTGCCAGCAGGCCTCACAGGCCGGGACTCCGGGAAAAACTGTTTTTT
TRBD2 TRBJ2-1 many TRBV6-4 CASSVLGGGSVNEQFF TGTGCCAGCAGTGTCCTTGGCGGGGGAAGCGTCAATGAGCAGTTCTTC
- TRBJ2-1 many TRBV29-1 CSVVGSYNEQFF TGCAGCGTTGTCGGTTCCTACAATGAGCAGTTCTTC
TRBD2 TRBJ2-3 many TRBV11-2 CASSPVGGRATDTQYF TGTGCCAGCAGCCCAGTTGGCGGGAGGGCCACAGATACGCAGTATTTT
- TRBJ2-6 many TRBV12-3/TRBV12-4 CASRSGANVLTF TGTGCCAGCCGCTCTGGGGCCAACGTCCTGACTTTC
TRBD2 TRBJ2-3 many TRBV7-2 CASSFASGLAGRTHLPSTDTQYF TGTGCCAGCAGCTTCGCCTCGGGACTAGCGGGGCGAACCCACCTTCCTAGCACAGATACGCAGTATTTT
TRBD2 TRBJ2-3 many TRBV7-6 CASSSTSGGGTDTQYF TGTGCCAGCAGCTCCACTAGCGGGGGAGGTACAGATACGCAGTATTTT
- TRBJ1-1 many TRBV12-3/TRBV12-4 CASSPNVGTEAFF TGTGCCAGCAGTCCGAATGTGGGAACTGAAGCTTTCTTT
- TRBJ2-7 many TRBV25-1 CASSPGYEQYF TGTGCCAGCAGTCCTGGCTACGAGCAGTACTTC
TRBD1 TRBJ1-1 few TRBV5-1 CASRGETGANTEAFF TGCGCCAGCAGGGGGGAAACAGGGGCGAACACTGAAGCTTTCTTT
TRBD1 TRBJ2-2 - TRBV14 CASSQRQGDGGELFF TGTGCCAGCAGCCAACGCCAGGGGGACGGCGGGGAGCTGTTTTTT
TRBD1 TRBJ2-3 - TRBV5-1 CASSFRDSPTDTQYF TGCGCCAGCAGCTTCCGGGACAGTCCCACAGATACGCAGTATTTT
- TRBJ1-5 few TRBV5-6 CASSFRRGRNQPQHF TGTGCCAGCAGCTTTCGGAGGGGACGCAATCAGCCCCAGCATTTT
TRBD2 TRBJ2-7 - TRBV9 CASSVGLTSSYEQYF TGTGCCAGCAGCGTAGGGCTGACTAGCTCGTACGAGCAGTACTTC
TRBD2 TRBJ2-3 many TRBV6-5 CATRAGWTDTQYF TGTGCCACTAGAGCGGGATGGACAGATACGCAGTATTTT
TRBD2 TRBJ2-1 - TRBV11-3 CASSSSTGTSGYNEQFF TGTGCCAGCAGTTCTTCAACCGGGACTAGCGGATACAATGAGCAGTTCTTC
- TRBJ1-5 many TRBV29-1 CSVAGTPGNQPQHF TGCAGCGTAGCCGGGACCCCAGGCAATCAGCCCCAGCATTTT
- TRBJ2-3 few TRBV20-1 CSARGSKGQGFPDTQYF TGCAGTGCTAGAGGCAGTAAGGGGCAGGGGTTCCCAGATACGCAGTATTTT
- TRBJ1-5 many TRBV29-1 CSVKSGEGQPQHF TGCAGCGTAAAAAGCGGGGAGGGCCAGCCCCAGCATTTT
TRBD2 TRBJ2-2 many TRBV28 CASGFWTSGSTGELFF TGTGCCAGCGGCTTCTGGACTAGCGGGAGCACCGGGGAGCTGTTTTTT
- TRBJ2-2 - TRBV3-1 CASSQVSLALGGTGELFF TGTGCCAGCAGCCAAGTCTCCCTAGCCCTAGGAGGGACCGGGGAGCTGTTTTTT
- TRBJ2-7 many TRBV20-1 CSARDLLPYEQYF TGCAGTGCTAGAGATCTACTTCCTTACGAGCAGTACTTC
TRBD1 TRBJ1-5 many TRBV20-1 CSAARQGISNQPQHF TGCAGTGCAGCCAGACAGGGAATTAGCAATCAGCCCCAGCATTTT
- TRBJ1-1 few TRBV12-5 CASGRDVTPNTEAFF TGTGCTAGTGGTAGGGACGTAACTCCGAACACTGAAGCTTTCTTT
TRBD2 TRBJ2-1 many TRBV3-1 CASSKLASGTQSSYNEQFF TGTGCCAGCAGCAAACTGGCTAGCGGTACTCAGAGCTCCTACAATGAGCAGTTCTTC
- TRBJ2-5 few TRBV29-1 CSVESGPGEAQYF TGCAGCGTTGAGTCAGGGCCGGGGGAGGCCCAGTACTTC
TRBD2 TRBJ2-2 many TRBV11-2 CASSPGTSGNTGELFF TGTGCCAGCAGTCCTGGGACTAGCGGTAACACCGGGGAGCTGTTTTTT
- TRBJ2-4 - TRBV18 CASSPVHPSNIQYF TGTGCCAGCTCACCGGTCCACCCCTCAAACATTCAGTACTTC
TRBD2 TRBJ2-5 - TRBV7-2 CASSPRGLAGGQWTQYF TGTGCCAGCAGCCCCAGGGGACTAGCGGGCGGCCAGTGGACCCAGTACTTC
- TRBJ2-1 many TRBV3-1 CASSPPEQFF TGTGCCAGCAGTCCACCTGAGCAGTTCTTC
TRBD2 TRBJ2-1 many TRBV28 CASSLPGGPYNEQFF TGTGCCAGCAGTTTACCGGGAGGCCCCTACAATGAGCAGTTCTTC
- TRBJ2-5 - TRBV29-1 CSAPGPGGRVGQETQYF TGCAGCGCACCCGGCCCCGGGGGCAGGGTAGGGCAAGAGACCCAGTACTTC
- TRBJ2-7 many TRBV29-1 CSARQDSYEQYF TGCAGCGCCCGACAGGACTCCTACGAGCAGTACTTC
- TRBJ2-3 few TRBV29-1 CSFSPPDTQYF TGCAGCTTCTCCCCCCCGGATACGCAGTATTTT
TRBD2 TRBJ2-1 many TRBV7-2 CASSLVGAGGRHNEQFF TGTGCCAGCAGCTTAGTGGGCGCGGGAGGGCGCCACAATGAGCAGTTCTTC
- TRBJ1-2 - TRBV29-1 CSVRGNYGYTF TGCAGCGTGAGGGGCAACTATGGCTACACCTTC
- TRBJ2-5 many TRBV5-4 CASSLPPETQYF TGTGCCAGCAGCTTGCCCCCAGAGACCCAGTACTTC
- TRBJ2-2 few TRBV29-1 CSGRRGANTGELFF TGCAGCGGGCGACGGGGCGCGAACACCGGGGAGCTGTTTTTT
- TRBJ2-7 many TRBV6-5 CASSQRQGGEQYF TGTGCCAGCAGTCAAAGACAGGGAGGCGAGCAGTACTTC
TRBD2 TRBJ2-3 once TRBV9 CASSARGQRTSGRGTDTQYF TGTGCCAGCAGCGCCAGAGGACAACGAACTAGCGGGAGGGGGACAGATACGCAGTATTTT
- TRBJ2-1 many TRBV29-1 CSAGTQSLYNEQFF TGCAGCGCCGGGACCCAGAGTCTCTACAATGAGCAGTTCTTC
- TRBJ2-6 many TRBV18 CASSQGRTSGANVLTF TGTGCCAGCTCACAAGGACGGACGTCTGGGGCCAACGTCCTGACTTTC
- TRBJ2-7 few TRBV20-1 CSATRDQIYEQYF TGCAGTGCTACCCGGGACCAGATCTACGAGCAGTACTTC